This TCR beta chain was recorded in a study of blood T cell repertoires in COVID-19. TCRdb keeps only in-frame clones here, not all; method: immunoSEQ multiplex PCR. The top ten hold roughly 0.66% of the sample, which has approximately 440,000 clones, less than 95% seen once. Between the trimmed V and J ends, which lost 6 bases and 10 bases, there was a span of 19 bases. The CDR3 contains 13 residues. Germline V gene sequence: CDR1 LNHDA, CDR2 SQIVND (reference sequence). Sequencing was performed on PBMCs or T cells enriched from blood (not recorded which). This receptor was identified in a man in his late teens or twenties who had recovered from COVID-19. The gene calls are TRBV19 and TRBJ2-7; a weak D match, TRBD1 (5 bases). DNA for the CDR3: TGTGCCAGTAGCTGGACACTGGGCCATACTCAGTACTTC. This translates into CASSWTLGHTQYF.